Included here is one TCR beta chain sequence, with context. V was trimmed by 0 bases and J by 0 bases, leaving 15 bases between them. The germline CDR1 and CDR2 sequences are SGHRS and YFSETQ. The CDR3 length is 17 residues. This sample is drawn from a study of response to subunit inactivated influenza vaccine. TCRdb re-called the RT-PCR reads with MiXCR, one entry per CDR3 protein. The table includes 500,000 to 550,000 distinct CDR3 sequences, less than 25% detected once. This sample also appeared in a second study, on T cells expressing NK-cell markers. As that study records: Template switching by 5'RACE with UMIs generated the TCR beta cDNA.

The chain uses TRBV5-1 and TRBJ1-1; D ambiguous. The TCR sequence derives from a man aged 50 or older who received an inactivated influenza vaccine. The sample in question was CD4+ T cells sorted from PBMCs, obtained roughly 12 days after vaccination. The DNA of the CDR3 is TGCGCCAGCAGCTTGGAGTACGGAGGGCCCCTGAACACTGAAGCTTTCTTT. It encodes CASSLEYGGPLNTEAFF.